What follows are 8 T cell receptor beta chains derived from one specimen sequenced in a study of CD8 T cells in ankylosing spondylitis. Study findings and constraints: Ankylosing spondylitis blood seemed to carry a telltale TCR beta motif made of under ten highly homologous variants.

In TCRdb, the 5' RACE reads were re-called with MiXCR into one record per CDR3 protein. The sample holds about 480,000 distinct CDR3 sequences; approximately 17% are singletons and the top ten take 1%. The antigens for these receptors are not known. Sequenced: blood, either unsorted or a sorted T cell fraction (not recorded which). The receptor set was obtained from a male donor with ankylosing spondylitis.

This clonotype was counted between two and nine times. The rearrangement links TRBV28 to TRBJ1-6; perhaps TRBD1 as D (5 bases). V lost 5 bases and J 6 bases, leaving 11 bases between the germline ends. The CDR3 contains 14 residues. Germline loops: CDR1 MDHEN, CDR2 SYDVKM. The CDR3 sequence is CASSIGAGNSPLHF. CDR3 DNA sequence: TGTGCCAGCAGTATTGGGGCGGGTAATTCACCCCTCCACTTT.

This clonotype was seen more than once but under ten times. The chain links TRBV18 to TRBJ2-5, with D unclear. Per germline, CDR1 KGHSH and CDR2 LQKENI. There are 14 residues in the CDR3. The V end lost 3 bases, the J end lost 1 base, and 9 bases lay between the germline ends. The CDR3 reads CASSPVAAQETQYF. The CDR3, as DNA: TGTGCCAGCTCACCGGTGGCAGCCCAAGAGACCCAGTACTTC.

The chain joins TRBV10-3 to TRBJ1-2, with D perhaps matching TRBD1 (5 bases). The CDR3 consists of 13 residues. Trimming removed 6 bases at V and 8 bases at J, with 16 bases between. Germline V gene lookup returns CDR1 ENHRY and CDR2 SYGVKD. The CDR3 loop reads CAIRSDRSRGYTF. DNA for the CDR3: TGTGCCATCAGATCCGACAGATCCAGGGGCTACACCTTC.

The chain is built from TRBV9 and TRBJ1-3; TRBD1 matches at 11 bases. This CDR3 has 17 residues. V lost 3 bases and J lost 0; bases outside the gene matches: 5. CDR1 and CDR2 (germline): SGDLS, YYNGEE. The CDR3 DNA reads as TGTGCCAGCAGCGACGGACAGGGGGCAGCCTCTGGAAACACCATATATTTT. It encodes CASSDGQGAASGNTIYF.

In this sample, this clonotype turned up a few times. This chain links TRBV4-1 with TRBJ2-1; D unclear. CDR1 is MGHRA and CDR2 is YSYEKL in the germline V gene. CDR3 length: 16 amino acids. V lost 0 bases to trimming and J lost 2 bases, with 11 bases between them. Here the CDR3 reads CASSQDRSSPYNEQFF. The CDR3 DNA is TGCGCCAGCAGCCAAGATCGGAGTTCCCCCTACAATGAGCAGTTCTTC.

The chain couples TRBV15 to TRBJ2-1; possible D gene TRBD1, 6 bases. The V gene lost 1 base and the J gene lost 1 base, with 14 bases spanning the gap. The CDR3 covers 17 residues. Germline CDR1 and CDR2: LNHNV and YYDKDF (reference sequence). The CDR3 protein is CATSRAIDRLSYNEQFF. The CDR3 region has the DNA TGTGCCACCAGCAGAGCCATCGACAGGTTATCCTACAATGAGCAGTTCTTC.

The sample holds a few counts of this clonotype. The chain employs TRBV6-2 or TRBV6-3 and TRBJ2-1, with D possibly being TRBD2 (5 bases). Between the trimmed V and J ends, which lost 4 bases and 0 bases, there was a span of 22 bases. CDR1 and CDR2 from the germline V gene are MNHEY and SVGEGT. The CDR3 has 19 residues. The CDR3 spells CASSSAVVRGRSSYNEQFF. CDR3 coding DNA: TGTGCCAGCAGTTCTGCGGTAGTTCGGGGTCGTAGCTCCTACAATGAGCAGTTCTTC.

This clonotype occurred a few times. The gene calls are TRBV20-1 and TRBJ2-1, with D perhaps TRBD1 or TRBD2 (5 bases each). CDR1 and CDR2 from the germline V gene are DFQATT and SNEGSKA (reference sequence). Deletions cut 0 bases from V and 0 bases from J, with 12 bases between. The CDR3 is 16 amino acids. The CDR3 region is CSARDVRGGSYNEQFF. CDR3 DNA: TGCAGTGCTAGAGACGTACGGGGCGGCTCCTACAATGAGCAGTTCTTC.